This TCR beta chain was captured in a study of CD8+ T cells in alopecia areata. Overall study results and limits: Clonality in lesional scalp, especially alopecia totalis/universalis, exceeded that of normal scalp. Resident alphabeta T-cell populations of normal skin are likewise subject to sequencing in scalp samples. With just one nonresponder, it is still uncertain whether baseline CD8+ expansion relates to response. Compared with mice, patients displayed less clear TCR sharing, possibly for HLA-related reasons.

Stated treatment: oral pan-JAK inhibitor, 5-10 mg twice daily. Extracted from the samples, RNA was reverse transcribed into cDNA to serve as the sequencing template. The data were produced by immunoSEQ multiplex PCR, yet TCRdb's version contains in-frame clones alone and is incomplete. The table includes nearly 200,000 clones, roughly 50% detected once. Comments on this clone: What it binds is unknown.

V was shortened by 0 bases and J by 0 bases, with 6 bases between the two germline ends. The CDR3 length is 15 residues. Germline assignment: CDR1 GTSNPN and CDR2 SVGIG (reference sequence). V usage is TRBV30 and J usage is TRBJ2-6; the D is unclear. The TCR comes from a human donor with alopecia areata. This specimen was CD4+ T cells sorted from blood, taken at week 24, from a patient treated with tofacitinib. The CDR3 loop reads CAWSVQFSGANVLTF. The DNA for the CDR3 is TGTGCCTGGAGTGTACAGTTCTCTGGGGCCAACGTCCTGACTTTC.